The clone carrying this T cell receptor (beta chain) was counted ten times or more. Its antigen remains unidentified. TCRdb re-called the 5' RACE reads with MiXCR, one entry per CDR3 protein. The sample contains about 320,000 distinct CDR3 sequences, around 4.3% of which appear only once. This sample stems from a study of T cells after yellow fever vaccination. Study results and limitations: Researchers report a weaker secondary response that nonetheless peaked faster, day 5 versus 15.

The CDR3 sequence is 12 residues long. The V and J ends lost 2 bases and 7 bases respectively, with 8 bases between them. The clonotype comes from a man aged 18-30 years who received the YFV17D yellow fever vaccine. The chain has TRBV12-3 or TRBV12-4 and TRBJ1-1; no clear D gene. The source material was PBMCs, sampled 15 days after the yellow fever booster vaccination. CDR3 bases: TGTGCCAGCAGTTTATACAGTCGTGAAGCTTTCTTT. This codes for CASSLYSREAFF.